These 2 T cell receptor beta chains were sequenced from one sample in a study of CD8 T cells in ankylosing spondylitis. TCRdb re-called the 5' RACE reads with MiXCR, one entry per CDR3 protein. The table has thousands of distinct CDR3 sequences, under 4% seen once; the top ten hold about 9.4%. The material sequenced was blood, either unsorted or a sorted T cell fraction (not recorded which). Receptors were obtained from a female donor with ankylosing spondylitis or in good health (not recorded which).

The rearrangement uses TRBV9 and TRBJ2-1; D is perhaps TRBD1 (5 bases). There are 15 residues in the CDR3. CDR1 and CDR2 from the germline V gene are SGDLS and YYNGEE. V was cut by 4 bases and J by 0 bases, with 11 bases left in between. CDR3 amino acids: CASSSARVSYNEQFF. The CDR3 DNA follows: TGTGCCAGCAGCTCAGCCAGGGTCTCCTACAATGAGCAGTTCTTC.

This clonotype has ten or more counts. The chain couples TRBV9 to TRBJ2-5; D remains ambiguous. V was trimmed by 0 bases and J by 2 bases, leaving 11 bases between them. This CDR3 comprises 15 residues. Looked up from germline, CDR1 is SGDLS and CDR2 is YYNGEE. The DNA of the CDR3 is TGTGCCAGCAGCGTAGGTGGAAGGGATCAAGAGACCCAGTACTTC. Protein sequence: CASSVGGRDQETQYF.